The 10 T cell receptor beta chains listed next were all sequenced from one sample in a study of blood T cell repertoires in COVID-19. TCRdb's copy holds only in-frame clones and misses some; the assay was immunoSEQ multiplex PCR. The data show around 300,000 clones, over 85% seen once. The sample taken for sequencing was PBMCs or T cells enriched from blood (not recorded which). The receptors shown here come from a woman aged 60-75 years who had recovered from COVID-19.

CDR3 protein: CAITPGGVSSYEQYF. The CDR3 DNA is TGTGCCATCACACCGGGAGGGGTAAGCTCCTACGAGCAGTACTTC. The V call is TRBV10-3, the J call TRBJ2-7, with TRBD2 identical over 8 bases. The CDR3 runs to 15 residues. Germline CDR1 and CDR2: ENHRY and SYGVKD. The ends lost 7 bases at V and 0 bases at J; junction bases unmatched: 8.

The rearrangement links TRBV4-1 to TRBJ2-7, with 7 bases aligning to TRBD1. The V gene end was trimmed by 1 base and the J gene end by 3 bases; junction bases not matched to a gene: 9. The CDR3 loop spans 16 amino acids. CDR1 and CDR2 from the germline V gene are MGHRA and YSYEKL. The CDR3 loop reads CASSQADRVGDYEQYF. CDR3 sequence (DNA): TGCGCCAGCAGCCAAGCTGACAGGGTTGGGGACTACGAGCAGTACTTC.

V and J are TRBV5-1 and TRBJ1-1, with a tentative D call TRBD1 (6 bases). Germline V CDR1 and CDR2: SGHRS, YFSETQ. The CDR3 is 13 amino acids. Trimming stripped 5 bases from V and 2 bases from J, with 10 bases between. In DNA, the CDR3 is TGCGCCAGCAGTTCGGACAGCAACACTGAAGCTTTCTTT. This sequence encodes CASSSDSNTEAFF.

This sequence joins TRBV18 and TRBJ2-7; D ambiguous. Germline V lookup: CDR1 KGHSH, CDR2 LQKENI. The V gene lost 3 bases and the J gene lost 3 bases, with 15 bases spanning the gap. The CDR3 runs to 15 residues. CDR3 sequence reads: CASSPLDTLYYEQYF. DNA of the CDR3: TGTGCCAGCTCACCTCTCGACACATTATACTACGAGCAGTACTTC. Together with reference TRBV18 and TRBJ2-7, the CDR3 gives the full variable domain: NAGVMQNPRHLVRRRGQEARLRCSPMKGHSHVYWYRQLPEEGLKFMVYLQKENIIDESGMPKERFSAEFPKEGPSILRIQQVVRGDSAAYFCASSPLDTLYYEQYFGPGTRLTVT.

The chain carries TRBV27 and TRBJ1-4, with D possibly TRBD1 on 6 matching bases. Deletions cut 3 bases from V and 8 bases from J, with 10 bases between. The CDR3 length is 13 residues. Per the germline V gene, CDR1 is MNHEY and CDR2 is SMNVEV (reference sequence). The CDR3 DNA is TGTGCCAGCAGTTTTAGGGGGGGAGAAAAACTGTTTTTT. It yields the protein CASSFRGGEKLFF.

This chain links TRBV7-9 with TRBJ2-7, with 11 bases aligning to TRBD2. Trimming at V came to 5 bases and at J to 1 base, leaving 13 bases not matched to a gene. The CDR3 runs 18 residues. From germline, CDR1 is SEHNR and CDR2 FQNEAQ (reference sequence). CDR3: CASSPRGFSGRVSYEQYF. The CDR3 bases are TGTGCCAGCAGCCCCCGGGGGTTTAGCGGGAGGGTATCCTACGAGCAGTACTTC.

This chain links TRBV7-3 with TRBJ2-5; D is possibly TRBD2 (6 bases). Deletions cut 3 bases from V and 5 bases from J, with 13 bases between. Per germline, CDR1 SGHTA and CDR2 FQGTGA. This CDR3 spans 14 amino acids. The chain's CDR3 is CASSLGGTGETQYF. In DNA, the CDR3 is TGTGCCAGCAGCTTGGGCGGGACGGGGGAGACCCAGTACTTC.

V is TRBV5-1 and J is TRBJ2-7, with 16 bases that match TRBD2. Germline-derived CDR1 and CDR2 are SGHRS and YFSETQ. The CDR3 length is 17 residues. Trimming at V came to 3 bases and at J to 1 base, leaving 4 bases not matched to a gene. CDR3 loop: CASSSGLAGGPSYEQYF. The CDR3 DNA is TGCGCCAGCAGCTCGGGACTAGCGGGAGGGCCTTCCTACGAGCAGTACTTC.

This chain connects TRBV5-1 to TRBJ2-7; D gene unclear. Germline assignment: CDR1 SGHRS and CDR2 YFSETQ. The ends were cut back, 2 bases at V and 3 bases at J, with 15 bases in the middle. This CDR3 comprises 15 residues. For the CDR3, the DNA is TGCGCCAGCAGCTTTGATCCTGACACGAACTACGAGCAGTACTTC. Residues: CASSFDPDTNYEQYF. The complete variable domain, with remaining parts taken from reference TRBV5-1 and TRBJ2-7, reads KAGVTQTPRYLIKTRGQQVTLSCSPISGHRSVSWYQQTPGQGLQFLFEYFSETQRNKGNFPGRFSGRQFSNSRSEMNVSTLELGDSALYLCASSFDPDTNYEQYFGPGTRLTVT.

The chain recombines TRBV28 with TRBJ1-2; D possibly corresponds to TRBD1 (6 bases). Between the trimmed V and J ends, which lost 5 bases and 2 bases, there was a span of 15 bases. Germline V gene data show CDR1 as MDHEN and CDR2 as SYDVKM. The CDR3 runs 15 residues. The CDR3 loop is CASSPADRLNYGYTF. The CDR3 DNA reads as TGTGCCAGCAGTCCTGCGGACAGATTAAACTATGGCTACACCTTC.